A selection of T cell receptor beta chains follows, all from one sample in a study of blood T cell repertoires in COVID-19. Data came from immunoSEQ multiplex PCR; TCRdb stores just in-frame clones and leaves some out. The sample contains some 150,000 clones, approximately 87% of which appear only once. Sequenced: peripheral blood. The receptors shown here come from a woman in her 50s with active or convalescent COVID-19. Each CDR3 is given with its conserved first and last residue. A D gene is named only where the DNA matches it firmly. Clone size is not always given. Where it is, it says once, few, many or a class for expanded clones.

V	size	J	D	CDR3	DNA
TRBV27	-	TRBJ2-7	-	CASSTVEQAEQYF	TGTGCCAGCAGTACCGTCGAACAGGCCGAGCAGTACTTC
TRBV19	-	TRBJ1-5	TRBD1	CASSLGQGRGNQPQHF	TGTGCCAGTAGTCTGGGACAGGGAAGGGGCAATCAGCCCCAGCATTTT
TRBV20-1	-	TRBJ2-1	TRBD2	CSASGLASSYNEQFF	TGCAGTGCTAGTGGACTAGCGAGCTCCTACAATGAGCAGTTCTTC
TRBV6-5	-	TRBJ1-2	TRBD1	CASSPRQGNFYGYTF	TGTGCCAGCAGTCCGCGACAGGGAAATTTCTATGGCTACACCTTC
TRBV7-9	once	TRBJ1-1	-	CASSLDWGRNTEAFF	TGTGCCAGCAGCTTAGATTGGGGCAGGAACACTGAAGCTTTCTTT
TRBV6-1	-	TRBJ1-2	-	CASSEAGRGNYGYTF	TGTGCCAGCAGTGAAGCGGGGAGGGGGAACTATGGCTACACCTTC
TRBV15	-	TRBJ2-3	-	CATSRGGATDTQYF	TGTGCCACCAGCAGAGGTGGGGCCACAGATACGCAGTATTTT
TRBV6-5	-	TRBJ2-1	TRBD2	CASSYSLQREGGEQFF	TGTGCCAGCAGTTACTCGCTCCAGCGGGAGGGAGGTGAGCAGTTCTTC
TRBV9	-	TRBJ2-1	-	CASSVDLALSGLEQFF	TGTGCCAGCAGCGTAGACCTAGCCCTTTCCGGGTTGGAGCAGTTCTTC
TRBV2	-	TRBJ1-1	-	CASSVDRLNTEAFF	TGTGCCAGCAGTGTCGACAGGCTGAACACTGAAGCTTTCTTT
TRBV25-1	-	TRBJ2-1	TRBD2	CASSDTFSGKEGEQFF	TGTGCCAGCAGTGACACTTTTAGCGGGAAGGAGGGTGAGCAGTTCTTC
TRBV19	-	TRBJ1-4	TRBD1	CASSIRGTGATNEKLFF	TGTGCCAGTAGTATCCGTGGGACAGGTGCAACTAATGAAAAACTGTTTTTT
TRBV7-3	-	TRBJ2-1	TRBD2	CASSSSQRGLYNEQFF	TGTGCCAGCAGCTCCTCACAGCGGGGCCTATACAATGAGCAGTTCTTC
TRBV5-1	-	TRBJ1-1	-	CASSFNGRTEAFF	TGCGCCAGCAGCTTCAATGGGCGCACTGAAGCTTTCTTT
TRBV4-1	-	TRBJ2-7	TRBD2	CASSPDTGLATYEQYF	TGCGCCAGCAGCCCCGATACGGGACTAGCAACCTACGAGCAGTACTTC
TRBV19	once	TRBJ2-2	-	CASRRQDRTGELFF	TGTGCCAGTAGAAGACAGGATAGAACCGGGGAGCTGTTTTTT
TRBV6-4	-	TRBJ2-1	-	CASSDPGNEQFF	TGTGCCAGCAGTGACCCAGGCAATGAGCAGTTCTTC
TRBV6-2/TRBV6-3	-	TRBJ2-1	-	CASSYSHFADEQFF	TGTGCCAGCAGTTACTCCCACTTTGCGGATGAGCAGTTCTTC
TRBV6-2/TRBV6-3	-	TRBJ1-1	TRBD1	CASSLRDRALNTEAFF	TGTGCCAGCAGTCTCAGGGACAGGGCCCTGAACACTGAAGCTTTCTTT
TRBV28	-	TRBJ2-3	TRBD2	CASSSPGGAGADTQYF	TGTGCCAGCAGTTCACCCGGGGGGGCGGGGGCAGATACGCAGTATTTT
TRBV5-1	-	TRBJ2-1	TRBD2	CASSPSGGLLGNEQFF	TGCGCCAGCAGCCCTAGCGGGGGGCTGTTGGGGAATGAGCAGTTCTTC
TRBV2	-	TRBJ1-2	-	CASSDPWLGGYTF	TGTGCCAGCAGCGACCCGTGGCTCGGGGGCTACACCTTC